These 5 T cell receptor beta chains were all obtained from the same sample, sequenced in a study of blood T cell repertoires in COVID-19. Sequencing was performed with immunoSEQ multiplex PCR; in TCRdb, only in-frame clones are kept and a portion is missing. The sample yields approximately 90,000 clones, 70% to 90% seen once. Sequencing used peripheral blood. These receptors were taken from a man aged 45 to 65 with acute or convalescent COVID-19.

The CDR3 bases are TGCGCCAGCAGCATGCGGACAGATACGCAGTATTTT. It yields the protein CASSMRTDTQYF. The V call is TRBV5-1, the J call TRBJ2-3; D unclear. The CDR3 runs 12 residues. Trimming left V 4 bases short and J 3 bases short, with 6 bases between. Germline lookup yields CDR1 SGHRS and CDR2 YFSETQ.

The J gene is TRBJ1-1, the V gene TRBV6-2 or TRBV6-3; D is undetermined. CDR3 size: 12 residues. CDR1 and CDR2 from the germline V gene are MNHEY and SVGEGT. V was trimmed by 2 bases and J by 6 bases, leaving 7 bases between them. In DNA, the CDR3 is TGTGCCAGCAGTTACCTAGGCCCTGAAGCTTTCTTT. Protein: CASSYLGPEAFF.

This clone has only a few counts. The J gene is TRBJ1-2, the V gene TRBV28; 11 bases align to TRBD1. The CDR3 length is 14 residues. Germline assignment: CDR1 MDHEN and CDR2 SYDVKM. The J segment lost 6 bases and the V segment lost 8 bases, leaving 8 bases of the junction unmatched. CDR3 protein: CASRRGQGANGYTF. Here the CDR3 DNA reads TGTGCCAGCCGCCGTGGACAGGGGGCTAATGGCTACACCTTC.

This chain uses TRBV6-5 with TRBJ1-2, with 7 bases aligning to TRBD1. With 0 bases clipped from V and 2 bases from J, the junction kept 6 bases outside the gene matches. Germline loops: CDR1 MNHEY, CDR2 SVGAGI. This CDR3 region has 16 residues. The CDR3 sequence: CASSYSMSGQNYGYTF. As DNA, the CDR3 is TGTGCCAGCAGTTACTCGATGTCGGGACAGAACTATGGCTACACCTTC.

V is TRBV14 and J is TRBJ2-7, with TRBD1 identical over 10 bases. The CDR3 is 14 amino acids. V lost 5 bases to trimming and J lost 5 bases; unmatched junction nucleotides: 6. Germline V gives CDR1 SGHDN, CDR2 FVKESK. The CDR3 sequence: CASSATTGGNEQYF. CDR3 DNA: TGTGCCAGCAGCGCTACGACAGGGGGCAACGAGCAGTACTTC. The full variable domain, completed using reference TRBV14 and TRBJ2-7, is EAGVTQFPSHSVIEKGQTVTLRCDPISGHDNLYWYRRVMGKEIKFLLHFVKESKQDESGMPNNRFLAERTGGTYSTLKVQPAELEDSGVYFCASSATTGGNEQYFGPGTRLTVT.